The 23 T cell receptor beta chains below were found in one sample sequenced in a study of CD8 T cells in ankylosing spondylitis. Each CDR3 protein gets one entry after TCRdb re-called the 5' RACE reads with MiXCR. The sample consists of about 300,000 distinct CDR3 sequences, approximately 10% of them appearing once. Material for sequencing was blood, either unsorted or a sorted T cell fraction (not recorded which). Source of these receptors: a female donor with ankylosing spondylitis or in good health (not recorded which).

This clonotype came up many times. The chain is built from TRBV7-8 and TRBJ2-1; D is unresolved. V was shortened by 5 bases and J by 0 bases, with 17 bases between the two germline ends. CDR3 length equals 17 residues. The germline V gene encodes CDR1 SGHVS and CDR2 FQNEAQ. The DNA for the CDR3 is TGTGCCAGCAGCCCAGACTTCGGATGGAGCTCCTACAATGAGCAGTTCTTC. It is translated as CASSPDFGWSSYNEQFF.

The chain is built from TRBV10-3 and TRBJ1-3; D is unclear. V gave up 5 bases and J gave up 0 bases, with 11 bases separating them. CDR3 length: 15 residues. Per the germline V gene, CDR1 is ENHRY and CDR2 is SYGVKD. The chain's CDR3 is CAISRQGRSGNTIYF. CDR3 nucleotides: TGTGCCATCAGTCGCCAAGGCCGCTCTGGAAACACCATATATTTT.

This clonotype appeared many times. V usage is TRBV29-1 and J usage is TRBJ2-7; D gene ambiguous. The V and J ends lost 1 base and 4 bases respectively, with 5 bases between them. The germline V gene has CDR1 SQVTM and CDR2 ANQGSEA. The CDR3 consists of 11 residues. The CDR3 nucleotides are TGCAGCGTTGAAGTGTTATACGAGCAGTACTTC. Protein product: CSVEVLYEQYF.

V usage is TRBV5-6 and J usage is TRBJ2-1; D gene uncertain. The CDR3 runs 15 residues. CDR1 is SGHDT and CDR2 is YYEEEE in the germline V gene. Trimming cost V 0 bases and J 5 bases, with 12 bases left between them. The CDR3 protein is CASSLGVGPHNEQFF. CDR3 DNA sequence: TGTGCCAGCAGCTTGGGCGTCGGACCACACAATGAGCAGTTCTTC.

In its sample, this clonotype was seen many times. CDR3 nucleotide sequence: TGTGCCACCAGTGAGACTTCTAGCGGCGCGAACACCGGGGAGCTGTTTTTT. It translates to CATSETSSGANTGELFF. The V call is TRBV24-1, the J call TRBJ2-2; TRBD2 agrees at 7 bases. Germline CDR1 reads KGHDR; CDR2 reads SFDVKD. The CDR3 runs 17 residues. V shed 4 bases and J 0 bases; nucleotides not matched to a gene: 7.

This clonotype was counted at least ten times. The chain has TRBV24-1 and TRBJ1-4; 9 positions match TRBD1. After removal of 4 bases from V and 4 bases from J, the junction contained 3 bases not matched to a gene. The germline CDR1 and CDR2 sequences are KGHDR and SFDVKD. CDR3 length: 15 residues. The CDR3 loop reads CATSDPGQGNEKLFF. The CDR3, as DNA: TGTGCCACCAGTGACCCGGGACAGGGTAATGAAAAACTGTTTTTT.

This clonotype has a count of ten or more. This chain's CDR3 is CASSLGGGNTYNEQFF. The DNA of the CDR3 is TGCGCCAGCAGCTTGGGTGGCGGGAACACCTACAATGAGCAGTTCTTC. V gene TRBV5-1 combines with J gene TRBJ2-1, with D possibly matching TRBD2 (6 bases). In germline, CDR1 is SGHRS, CDR2 YFSETQ. V lost 0 bases, J lost 2 bases, and 12 bases lay in between. This CDR3 has 16 residues.

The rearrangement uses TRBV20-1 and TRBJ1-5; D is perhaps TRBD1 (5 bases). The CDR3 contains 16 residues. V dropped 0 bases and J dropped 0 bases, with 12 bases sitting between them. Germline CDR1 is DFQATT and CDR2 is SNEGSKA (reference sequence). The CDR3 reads CSARDGARYSNQPQHF. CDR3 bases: TGCAGTGCTAGAGATGGGGCCCGCTATAGCAATCAGCCCCAGCATTTT.

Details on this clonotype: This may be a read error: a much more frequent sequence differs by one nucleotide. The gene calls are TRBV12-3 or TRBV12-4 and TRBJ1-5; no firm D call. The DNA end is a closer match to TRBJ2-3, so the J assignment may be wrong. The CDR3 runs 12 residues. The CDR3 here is CASSPHNQPQYF. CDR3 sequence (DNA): TGTGCCAGCAGTCCCCACAATCAGCCCCAGTATTTT.

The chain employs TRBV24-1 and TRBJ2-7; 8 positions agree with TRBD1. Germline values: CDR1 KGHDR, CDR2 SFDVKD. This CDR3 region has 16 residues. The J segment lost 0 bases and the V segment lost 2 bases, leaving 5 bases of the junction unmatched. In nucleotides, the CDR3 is TGTGCCACCAGTGATTCTAGACAGGGGAGCTCCTACGAGCAGTACTTC. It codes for CATSDSRQGSSYEQYF.

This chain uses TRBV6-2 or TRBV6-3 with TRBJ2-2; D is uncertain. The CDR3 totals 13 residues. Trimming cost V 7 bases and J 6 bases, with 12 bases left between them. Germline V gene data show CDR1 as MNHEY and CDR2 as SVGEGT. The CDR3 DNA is TGTGCCAGCATGTGGTCCGTACCCGGGGAGCTGTTTTTT. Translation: CASMWSVPGELFF.

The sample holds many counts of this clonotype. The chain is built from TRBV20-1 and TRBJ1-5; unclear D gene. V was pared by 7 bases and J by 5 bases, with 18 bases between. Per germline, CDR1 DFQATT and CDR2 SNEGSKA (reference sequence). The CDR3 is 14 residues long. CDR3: CSVTARKNDQPQHF. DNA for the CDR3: TGCAGTGTGACCGCGCGGAAAAATGATCAGCCCCAGCATTTT.

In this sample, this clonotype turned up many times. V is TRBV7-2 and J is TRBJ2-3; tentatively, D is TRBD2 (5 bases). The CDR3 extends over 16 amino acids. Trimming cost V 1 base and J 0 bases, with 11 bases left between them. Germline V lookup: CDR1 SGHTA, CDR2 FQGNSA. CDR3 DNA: TGTGCCAGCAGCTTAGTGGGCCAGCGGAGCACAGATACGCAGTATTTT. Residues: CASSLVGQRSTDTQYF.

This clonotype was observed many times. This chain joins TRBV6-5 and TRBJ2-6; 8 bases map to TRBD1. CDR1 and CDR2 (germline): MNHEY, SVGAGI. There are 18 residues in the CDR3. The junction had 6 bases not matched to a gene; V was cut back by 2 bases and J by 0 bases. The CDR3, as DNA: TGTGCCAGCAGTTACCCTGGACAGGGACGCTCTGGGGCCAACGTCCTGACTTTC. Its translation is CASSYPGQGRSGANVLTF.

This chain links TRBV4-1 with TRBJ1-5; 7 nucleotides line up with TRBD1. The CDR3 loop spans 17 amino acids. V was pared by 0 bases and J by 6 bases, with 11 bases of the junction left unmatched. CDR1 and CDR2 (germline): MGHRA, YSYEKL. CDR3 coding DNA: TGCGCCAGCAGCCAAGACCCGCCGGAGGGGGCGAGTCAGCCCCAGCATTTT. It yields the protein CASSQDPPEGASQPQHF.

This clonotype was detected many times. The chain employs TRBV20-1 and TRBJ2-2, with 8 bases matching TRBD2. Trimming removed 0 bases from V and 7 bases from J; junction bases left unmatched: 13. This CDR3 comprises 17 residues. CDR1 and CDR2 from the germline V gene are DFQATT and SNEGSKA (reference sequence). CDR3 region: CSARDLGIAGFGGELFF. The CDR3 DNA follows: TGCAGTGCTAGAGATCTGGGGATAGCGGGATTCGGCGGGGAGCTGTTTTTT.

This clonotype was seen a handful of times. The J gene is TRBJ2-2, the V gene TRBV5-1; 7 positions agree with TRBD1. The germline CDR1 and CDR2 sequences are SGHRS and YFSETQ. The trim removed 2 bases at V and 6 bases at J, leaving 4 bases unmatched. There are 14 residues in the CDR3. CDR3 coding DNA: TGCGCCAGCAGCTTACCCGGGACAGCCGGGGAGCTGTTTTTT. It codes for CASSLPGTAGELFF.

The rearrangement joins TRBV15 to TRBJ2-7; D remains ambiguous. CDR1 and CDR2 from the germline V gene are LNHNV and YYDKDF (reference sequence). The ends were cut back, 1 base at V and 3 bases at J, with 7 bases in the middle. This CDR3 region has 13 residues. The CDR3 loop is CATSRVRDYEQYF. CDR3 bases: TGTGCCACCAGCAGAGTGAGAGACTACGAGCAGTACTTC.

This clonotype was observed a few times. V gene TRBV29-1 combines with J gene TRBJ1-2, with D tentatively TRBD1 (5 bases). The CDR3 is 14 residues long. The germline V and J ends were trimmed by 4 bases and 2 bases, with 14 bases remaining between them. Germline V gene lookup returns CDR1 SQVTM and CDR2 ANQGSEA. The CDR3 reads CSVATGEGNYGYTF. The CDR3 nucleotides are TGCAGCGTTGCAACAGGCGAGGGCAACTATGGCTACACCTTC.

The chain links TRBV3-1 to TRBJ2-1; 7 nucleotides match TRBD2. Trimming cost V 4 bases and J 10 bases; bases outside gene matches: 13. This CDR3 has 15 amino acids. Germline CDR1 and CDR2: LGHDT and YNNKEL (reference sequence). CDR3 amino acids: CASSPIETSSSEQFF. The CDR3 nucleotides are TGTGCCAGCAGCCCAATTGAGACTAGCAGCTCCGAGCAGTTCTTC.

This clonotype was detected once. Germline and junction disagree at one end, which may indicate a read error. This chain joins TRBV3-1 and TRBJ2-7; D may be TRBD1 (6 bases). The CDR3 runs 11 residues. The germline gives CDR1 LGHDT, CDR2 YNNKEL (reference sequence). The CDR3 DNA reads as TGTGTCAGCAGCCAAGGGGGAGAGCAGTACTTC. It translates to CVSSQGGEQYF.

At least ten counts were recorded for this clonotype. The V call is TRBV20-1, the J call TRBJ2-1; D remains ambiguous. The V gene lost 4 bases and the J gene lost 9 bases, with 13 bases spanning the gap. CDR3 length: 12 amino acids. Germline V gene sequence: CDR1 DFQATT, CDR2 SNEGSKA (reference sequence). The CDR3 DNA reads TGCAGTGCTACGGATATTGGTGTTGAGCAGTTCTTC. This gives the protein CSATDIGVEQFF.

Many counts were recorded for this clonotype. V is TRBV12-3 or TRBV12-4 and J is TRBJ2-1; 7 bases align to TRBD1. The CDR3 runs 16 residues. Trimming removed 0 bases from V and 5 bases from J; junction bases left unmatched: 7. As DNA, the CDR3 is TGTGCCAGCAGTTTAGCTACAGGGGCCCCCAACAATGAGCAGTTCTTC. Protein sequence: CASSLATGAPNNEQFF.